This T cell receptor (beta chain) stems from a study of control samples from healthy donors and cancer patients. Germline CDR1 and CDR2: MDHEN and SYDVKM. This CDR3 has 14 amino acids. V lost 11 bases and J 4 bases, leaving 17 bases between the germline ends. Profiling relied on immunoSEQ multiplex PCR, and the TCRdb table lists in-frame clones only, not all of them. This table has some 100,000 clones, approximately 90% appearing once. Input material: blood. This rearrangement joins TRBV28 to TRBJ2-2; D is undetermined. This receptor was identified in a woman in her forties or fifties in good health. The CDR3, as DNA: TGTGCCCACTGCCGTTCCCCTTGCACCGGGGAGCTGTTTTTT. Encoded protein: CAHCRSPCTGELFF.